Listed here are 3 T cell receptor beta chains from one sample, sequenced in a study of blood T cell repertoires in COVID-19. Libraries were prepared by immunoSEQ multiplex PCR; TCRdb keeps only in-frame clonotypes and omits some of them. The table shows more than 200,000 clones, with about 89% occurring only once. The source material was PBMCs or T cells enriched from blood (not recorded which). These receptors were taken from a woman between 25 and 40 years old who had recovered from COVID-19.

The chain couples TRBV27 to TRBJ1-2; D possibly corresponds to TRBD1 (6 bases). CDR3 length equals 16 residues. Looked up from germline, CDR1 is MNHEY and CDR2 is SMNVEV (reference sequence). The V and J ends lost 2 bases and 7 bases respectively, with 20 bases between them. In nucleotides, the CDR3 is TGTGCCAGCAGTTTAGCCGGCCCCGTGACAGGCAGTGGCTACACCTTC. Its translation: CASSLAGPVTGSGYTF.

The chain carries TRBV19 and TRBJ2-1; TRBD1 agrees at 7 bases. Germline V lookup: CDR1 LNHDA, CDR2 SQIVND (reference sequence). This CDR3 spans 14 amino acids. J lost 5 bases, V lost 6 bases, and 7 bases had no gene match. The CDR3 bases are TGTGCCAGTAGGGACCGGGACAGAAACAATGAGCAGTTCTTC. Its protein product is CASRDRDRNNEQFF.

The gene calls are TRBV7-2 and TRBJ2-3; TRBD1 matches 8 bases. The germline V gene has CDR1 SGHTA and CDR2 FQGNSA. The trim removed 5 bases at V and 6 bases at J, leaving 7 bases unmatched. This CDR3 spans 14 amino acids. The CDR3 DNA sequence: TGTGCCAGCAGCCCTGACAGGGGTGGGGATACGCAGTATTTT. Protein: CASSPDRGGDTQYF.